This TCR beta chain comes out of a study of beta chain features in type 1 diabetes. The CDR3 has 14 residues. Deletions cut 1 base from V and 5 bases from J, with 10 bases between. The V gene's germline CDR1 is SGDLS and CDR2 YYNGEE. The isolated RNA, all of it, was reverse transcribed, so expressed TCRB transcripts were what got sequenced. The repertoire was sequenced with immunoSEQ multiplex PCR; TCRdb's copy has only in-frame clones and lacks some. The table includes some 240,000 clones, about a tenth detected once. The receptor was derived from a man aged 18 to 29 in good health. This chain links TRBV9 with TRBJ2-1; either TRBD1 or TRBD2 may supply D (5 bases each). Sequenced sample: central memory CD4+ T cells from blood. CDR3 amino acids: CASSVTGQNNEQFF. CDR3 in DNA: TGTGCCAGCAGCGTAACGGGGCAGAACAATGAGCAGTTCTTC.